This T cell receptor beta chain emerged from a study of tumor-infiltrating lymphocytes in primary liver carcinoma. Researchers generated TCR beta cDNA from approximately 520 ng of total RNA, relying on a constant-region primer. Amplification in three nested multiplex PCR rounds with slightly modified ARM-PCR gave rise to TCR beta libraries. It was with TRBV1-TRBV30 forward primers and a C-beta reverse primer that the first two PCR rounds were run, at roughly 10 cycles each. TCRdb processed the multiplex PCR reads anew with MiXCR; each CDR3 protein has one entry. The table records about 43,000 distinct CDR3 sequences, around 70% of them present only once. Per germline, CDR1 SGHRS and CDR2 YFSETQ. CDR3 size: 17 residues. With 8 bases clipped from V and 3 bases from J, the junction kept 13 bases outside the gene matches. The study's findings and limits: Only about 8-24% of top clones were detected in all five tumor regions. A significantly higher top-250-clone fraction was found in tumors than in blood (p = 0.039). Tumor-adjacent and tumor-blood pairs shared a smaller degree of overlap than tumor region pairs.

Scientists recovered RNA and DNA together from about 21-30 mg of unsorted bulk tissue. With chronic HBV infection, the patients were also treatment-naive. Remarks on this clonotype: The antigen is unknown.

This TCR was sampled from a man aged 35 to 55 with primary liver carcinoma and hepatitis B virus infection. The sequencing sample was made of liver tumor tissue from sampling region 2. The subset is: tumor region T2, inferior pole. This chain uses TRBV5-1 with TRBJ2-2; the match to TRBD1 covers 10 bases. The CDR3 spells CASNLPVDRGDTGELFF. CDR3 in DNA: TGCGCCAGTAACCTCCCGGTGGACAGGGGGGACACCGGGGAGCTGTTTTTT.